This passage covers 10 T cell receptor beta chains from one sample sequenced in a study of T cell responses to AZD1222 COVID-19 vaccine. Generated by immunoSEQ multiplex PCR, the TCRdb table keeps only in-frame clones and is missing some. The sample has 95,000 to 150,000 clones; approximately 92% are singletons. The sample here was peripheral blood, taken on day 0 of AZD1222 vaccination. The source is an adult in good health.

The CDR3 sequence is CASSLAGDEQYF. The CDR3 coding sequence is TGCGCCAGCAGCTTGGCCGGGGATGAGCAGTACTTC. This chain joins TRBV5-1 and TRBJ2-7; weak D call: TRBD2 (5 bases). The CDR3 is 12 amino acids. Trimming pared 0 bases from V and 7 bases from J, leaving 8 bases between. The germline V gene has CDR1 SGHRS and CDR2 YFSETQ.

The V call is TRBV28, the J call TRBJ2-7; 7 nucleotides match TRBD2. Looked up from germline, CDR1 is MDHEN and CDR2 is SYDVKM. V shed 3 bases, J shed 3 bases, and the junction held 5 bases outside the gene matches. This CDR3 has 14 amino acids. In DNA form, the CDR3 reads TGTGCCAGCAGTTTTGGGGGGGTAAACTACGAGCAGTACTTC. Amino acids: CASSFGGVNYEQYF.

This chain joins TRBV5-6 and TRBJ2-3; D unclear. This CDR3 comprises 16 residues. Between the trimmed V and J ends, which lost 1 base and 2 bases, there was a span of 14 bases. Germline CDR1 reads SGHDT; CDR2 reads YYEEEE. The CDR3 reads CASSLWFGGSTDTQYF. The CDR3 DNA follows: TGTGCCAGCAGCTTGTGGTTCGGCGGTTCCACAGATACGCAGTATTTT.

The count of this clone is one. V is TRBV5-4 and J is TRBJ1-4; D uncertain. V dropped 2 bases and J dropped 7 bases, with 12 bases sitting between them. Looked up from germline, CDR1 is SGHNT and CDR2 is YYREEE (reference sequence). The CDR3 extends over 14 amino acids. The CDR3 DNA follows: TGTGCCAGCAGCTTACCGGGCCTGGGTGAAAAACTGTTTTTT. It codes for CASSLPGLGEKLFF. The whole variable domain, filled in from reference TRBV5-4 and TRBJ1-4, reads ETGVTQSPTHLIKTRGQQVTLRCSSQSGHNTVSWYQQALGQGPQFIFQYYREEENGRGNFPPRFSGLQFPNYSSELNVNALELDDSALYLCASSLPGLGEKLFFGSGTQLSVL.

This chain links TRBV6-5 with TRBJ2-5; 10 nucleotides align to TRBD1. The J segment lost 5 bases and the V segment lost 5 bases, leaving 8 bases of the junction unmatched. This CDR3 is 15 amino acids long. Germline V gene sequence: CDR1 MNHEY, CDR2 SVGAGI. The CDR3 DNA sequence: TGTGCCAGCAGTCTGGGGACAGGGGTCCGCGAGACCCAGTACTTC. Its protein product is CASSLGTGVRETQYF.

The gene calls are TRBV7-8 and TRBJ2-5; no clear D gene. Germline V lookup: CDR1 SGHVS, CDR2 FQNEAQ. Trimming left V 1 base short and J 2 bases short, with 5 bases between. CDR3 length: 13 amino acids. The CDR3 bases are TGTGCCAGCAGCTTAGGGAATCAAGAGACCCAGTACTTC. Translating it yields CASSLGNQETQYF. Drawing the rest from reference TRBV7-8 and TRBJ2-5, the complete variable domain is GAGVSQSPRYKVAKRGQDVALRCDPISGHVSLFWYQQALGQGPEFLTYFQNEAQLDKSGLPSDRFFAERPEGSVSTLKIQRTQQEDSAVYLCASSLGNQETQYFGPGTRLLVL.

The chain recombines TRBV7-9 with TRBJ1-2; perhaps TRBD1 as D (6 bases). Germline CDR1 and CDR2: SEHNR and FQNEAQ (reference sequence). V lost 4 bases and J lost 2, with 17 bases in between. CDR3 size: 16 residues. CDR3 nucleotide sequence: TGTGCCAGCAGCTCCTCCTCACAGGGACTAAACTATGGCTACACCTTC. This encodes CASSSSSQGLNYGYTF.

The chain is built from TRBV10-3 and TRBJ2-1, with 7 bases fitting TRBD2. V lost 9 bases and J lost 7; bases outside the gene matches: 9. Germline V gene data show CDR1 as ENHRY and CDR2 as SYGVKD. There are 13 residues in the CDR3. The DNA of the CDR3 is TGTGCCATTCTCGCGGGAGAGGGGAATGAGCAGTTCTTC. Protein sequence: CAILAGEGNEQFF.

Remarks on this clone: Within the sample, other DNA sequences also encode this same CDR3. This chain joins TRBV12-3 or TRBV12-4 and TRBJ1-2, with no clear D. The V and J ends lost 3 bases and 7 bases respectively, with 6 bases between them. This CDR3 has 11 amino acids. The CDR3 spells CASSFGGGYTF. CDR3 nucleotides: TGTGCCAGCAGTTTCGGTGGTGGCTACACCTTC.

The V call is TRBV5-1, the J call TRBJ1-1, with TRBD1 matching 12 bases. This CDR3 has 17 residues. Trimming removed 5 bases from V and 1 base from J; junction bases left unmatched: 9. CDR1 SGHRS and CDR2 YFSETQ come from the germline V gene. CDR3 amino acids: CASRAGTGGIPNTEAFF. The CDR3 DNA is TGCGCCAGCAGGGCGGGGACAGGGGGCATCCCGAACACTGAAGCTTTCTTT.